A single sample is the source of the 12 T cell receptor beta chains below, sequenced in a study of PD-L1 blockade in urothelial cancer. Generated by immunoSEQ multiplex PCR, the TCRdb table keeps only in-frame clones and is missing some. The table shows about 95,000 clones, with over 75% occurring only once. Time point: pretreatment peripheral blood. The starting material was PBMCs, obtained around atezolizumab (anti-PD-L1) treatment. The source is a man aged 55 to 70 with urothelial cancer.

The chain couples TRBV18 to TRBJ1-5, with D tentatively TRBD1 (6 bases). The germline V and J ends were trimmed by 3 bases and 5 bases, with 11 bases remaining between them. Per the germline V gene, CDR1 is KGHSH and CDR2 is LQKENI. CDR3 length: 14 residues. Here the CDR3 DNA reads TGTGCCAGCTCACCGCAGGACAGCCATCAGCCCCAGCATTTT. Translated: CASSPQDSHQPQHF.

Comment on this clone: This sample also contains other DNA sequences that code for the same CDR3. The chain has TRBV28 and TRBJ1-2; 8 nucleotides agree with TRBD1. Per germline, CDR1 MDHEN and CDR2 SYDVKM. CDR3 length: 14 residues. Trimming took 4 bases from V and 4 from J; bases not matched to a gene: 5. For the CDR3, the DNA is TGTGCCAGCAGTTCGACAGGGGCGGGCTATGGCTACACCTTC. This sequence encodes CASSSTGAGYGYTF.

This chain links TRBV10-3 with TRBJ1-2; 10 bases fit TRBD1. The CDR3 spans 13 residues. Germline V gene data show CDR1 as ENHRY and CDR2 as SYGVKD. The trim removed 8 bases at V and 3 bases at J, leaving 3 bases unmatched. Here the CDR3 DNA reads TGTGCCATCGGGGACAGGGGCTACTATGGCTACACCTTC. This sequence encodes CAIGDRGYYGYTF.

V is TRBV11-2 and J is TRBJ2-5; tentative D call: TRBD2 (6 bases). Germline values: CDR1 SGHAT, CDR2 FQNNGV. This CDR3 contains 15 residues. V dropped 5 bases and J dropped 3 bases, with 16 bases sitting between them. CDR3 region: CASSPFLAQKETQYF. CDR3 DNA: TGTGCCAGCAGCCCTTTCCTAGCGCAGAAAGAGACCCAGTACTTC.

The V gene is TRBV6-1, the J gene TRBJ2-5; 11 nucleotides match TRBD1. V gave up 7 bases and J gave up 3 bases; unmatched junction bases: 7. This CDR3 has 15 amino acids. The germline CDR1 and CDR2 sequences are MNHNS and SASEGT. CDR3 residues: CASKGGTGGKETQYF. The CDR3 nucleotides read TGTGCCAGCAAGGGTGGGACAGGGGGTAAAGAGACCCAGTACTTC.

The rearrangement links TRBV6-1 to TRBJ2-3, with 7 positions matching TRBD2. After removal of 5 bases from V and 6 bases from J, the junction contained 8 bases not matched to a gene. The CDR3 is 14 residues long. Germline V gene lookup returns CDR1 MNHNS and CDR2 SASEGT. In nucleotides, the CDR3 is TGTGCCAGCAGTACTAGCGCTGGTGCGGATACGCAGTATTTT. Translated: CASSTSAGADTQYF.

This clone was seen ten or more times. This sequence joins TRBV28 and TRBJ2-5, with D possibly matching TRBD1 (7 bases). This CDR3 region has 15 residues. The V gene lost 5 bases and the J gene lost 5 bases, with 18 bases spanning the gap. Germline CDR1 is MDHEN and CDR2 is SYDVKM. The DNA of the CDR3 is TGTGCCAGCAGTCACGACCGGACAGGAGGGGAGACCCAGTACTTC. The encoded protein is CASSHDRTGGETQYF.

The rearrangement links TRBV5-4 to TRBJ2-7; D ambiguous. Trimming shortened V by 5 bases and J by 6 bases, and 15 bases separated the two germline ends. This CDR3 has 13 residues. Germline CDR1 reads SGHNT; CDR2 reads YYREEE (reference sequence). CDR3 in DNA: TGTGCCAGCAGGTACGGCCTAGTTTCCGAGCAGTACTTC. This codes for CASRYGLVSEQYF.

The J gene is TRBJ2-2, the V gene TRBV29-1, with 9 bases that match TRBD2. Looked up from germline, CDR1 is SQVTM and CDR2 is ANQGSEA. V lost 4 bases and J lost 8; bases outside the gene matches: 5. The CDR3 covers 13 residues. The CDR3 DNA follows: TGCAGCGTTGCTACTAGCGGGTGGGGGGAGCTGTTTTTT. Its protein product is CSVATSGWGELFF.

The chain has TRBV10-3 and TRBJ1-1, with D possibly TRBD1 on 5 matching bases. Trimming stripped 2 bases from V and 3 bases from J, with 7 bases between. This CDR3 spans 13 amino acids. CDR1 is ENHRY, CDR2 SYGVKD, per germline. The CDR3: CAISEIRDTEAFF. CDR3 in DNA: TGTGCCATCAGTGAGATCAGGGACACTGAAGCTTTCTTT.

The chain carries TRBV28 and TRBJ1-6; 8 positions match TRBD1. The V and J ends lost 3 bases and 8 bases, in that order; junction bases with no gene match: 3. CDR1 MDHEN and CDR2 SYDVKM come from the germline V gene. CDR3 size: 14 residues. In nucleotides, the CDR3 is TGTGCCAGCAGTTTCAGGGGGCGAGATTCACCCCTCCACTTT. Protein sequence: CASSFRGRDSPLHF.

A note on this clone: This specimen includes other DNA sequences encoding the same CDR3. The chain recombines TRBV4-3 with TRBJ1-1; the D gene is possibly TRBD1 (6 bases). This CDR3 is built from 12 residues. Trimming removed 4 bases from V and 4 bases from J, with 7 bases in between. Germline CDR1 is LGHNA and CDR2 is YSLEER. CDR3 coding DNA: TGCGCCAGCAGCCGAGGGGGCACTGAAGCTTTCTTT. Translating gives CASSRGGTEAFF.